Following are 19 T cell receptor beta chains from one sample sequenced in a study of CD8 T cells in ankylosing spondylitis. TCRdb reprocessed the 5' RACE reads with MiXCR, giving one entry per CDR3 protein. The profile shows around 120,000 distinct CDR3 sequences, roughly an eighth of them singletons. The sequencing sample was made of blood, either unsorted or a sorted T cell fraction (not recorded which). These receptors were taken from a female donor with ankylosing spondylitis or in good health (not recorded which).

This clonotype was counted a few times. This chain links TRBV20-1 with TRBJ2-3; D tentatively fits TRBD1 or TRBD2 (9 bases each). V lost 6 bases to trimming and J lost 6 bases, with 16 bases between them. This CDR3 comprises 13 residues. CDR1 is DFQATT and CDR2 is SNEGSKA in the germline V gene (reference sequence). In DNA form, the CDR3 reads TGCAGTGCCCTAGCGGGACAGGGTGATACGCAGTATTTT. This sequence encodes CSALAGQGDTQYF.

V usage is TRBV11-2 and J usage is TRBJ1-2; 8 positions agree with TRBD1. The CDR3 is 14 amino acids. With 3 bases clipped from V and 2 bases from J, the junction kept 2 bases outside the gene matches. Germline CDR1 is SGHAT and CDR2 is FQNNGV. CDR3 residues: CASSLGQVNYGYTF. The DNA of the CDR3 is TGTGCCAGCAGCTTGGGACAGGTCAACTATGGCTACACCTTC. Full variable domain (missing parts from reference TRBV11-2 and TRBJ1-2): EAGVAQSPRYKIIEKRQSVAFWCNPISGHATLYWYQQILGQGPKLLIQFQNNGVVDDSQLPKDRFSAERLKGVDSTLKIQPAKLEDSAVYLCASSLGQVNYGYTFGSGTRLTVV.

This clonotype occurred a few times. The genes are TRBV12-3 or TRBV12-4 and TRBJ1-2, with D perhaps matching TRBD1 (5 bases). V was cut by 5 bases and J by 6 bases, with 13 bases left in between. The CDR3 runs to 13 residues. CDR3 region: CASSGHPGDGYTF. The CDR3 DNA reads TGTGCCAGCAGTGGACATCCGGGGGATGGCTACACCTTC.

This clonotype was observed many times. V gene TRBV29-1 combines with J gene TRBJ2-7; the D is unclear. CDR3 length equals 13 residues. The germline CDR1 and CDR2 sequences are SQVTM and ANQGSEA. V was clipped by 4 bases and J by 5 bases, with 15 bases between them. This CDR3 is CSVGVARNNEQYF. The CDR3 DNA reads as TGCAGCGTTGGGGTGGCGCGTAACAACGAGCAGTACTTC.

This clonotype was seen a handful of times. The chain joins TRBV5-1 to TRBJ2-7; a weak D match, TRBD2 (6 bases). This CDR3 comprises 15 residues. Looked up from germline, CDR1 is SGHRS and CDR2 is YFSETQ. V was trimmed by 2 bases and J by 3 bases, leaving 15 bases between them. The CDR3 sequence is CASSLGREVVYEQYF. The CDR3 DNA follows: TGCGCCAGCAGCTTAGGTAGGGAGGTAGTCTACGAGCAGTACTTC. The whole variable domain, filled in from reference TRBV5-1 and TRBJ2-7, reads KAGVTQTPRYLIKTRGQQVTLSCSPISGHRSVSWYQQTPGQGLQFLFEYFSETQRNKGNFPGRFSGRQFSNSRSEMNVSTLELGDSALYLCASSLGREVVYEQYFGPGTRLTVT.

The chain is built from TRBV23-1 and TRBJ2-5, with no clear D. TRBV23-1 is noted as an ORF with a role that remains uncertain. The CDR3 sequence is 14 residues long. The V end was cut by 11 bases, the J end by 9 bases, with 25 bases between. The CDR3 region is CALRVEGGLGSQYF. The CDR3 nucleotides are TGCGCCTTACGGGTGGAAGGTGGGCTGGGGTCCCAGTACTTC.

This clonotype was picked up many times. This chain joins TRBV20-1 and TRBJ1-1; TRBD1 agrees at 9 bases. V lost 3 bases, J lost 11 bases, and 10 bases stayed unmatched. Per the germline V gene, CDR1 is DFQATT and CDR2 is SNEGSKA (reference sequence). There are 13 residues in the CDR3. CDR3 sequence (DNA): TGCAGTGCTAGGGGGGGGACAGGGCTGGCGGCTTTCTTT. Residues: CSARGGTGLAAFF.

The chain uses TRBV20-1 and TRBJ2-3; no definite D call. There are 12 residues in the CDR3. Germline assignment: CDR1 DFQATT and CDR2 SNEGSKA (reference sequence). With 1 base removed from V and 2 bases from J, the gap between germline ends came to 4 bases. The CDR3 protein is CSARGYTDTQYF. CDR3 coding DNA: TGCAGTGCTAGAGGCTACACAGATACGCAGTATTTT.

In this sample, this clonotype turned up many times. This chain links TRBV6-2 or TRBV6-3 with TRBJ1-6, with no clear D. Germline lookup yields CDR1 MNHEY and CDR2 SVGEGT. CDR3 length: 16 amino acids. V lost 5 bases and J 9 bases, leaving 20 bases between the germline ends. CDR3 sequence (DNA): TGTGCCAGCAGTGCCCCCCGGGCCACTGTTAGTTCACCCCTCCACTTT. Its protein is CASSAPRATVSSPLHF.

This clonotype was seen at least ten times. The CDR3 DNA reads TGTGCCAGCAGTTTTTGGGGCAATGAGCAGTTCTTC. This gives the protein CASSFWGNEQFF. This chain uses TRBV12-3 or TRBV12-4 with TRBJ2-1; D ambiguous. Trimming removed 3 bases at V and 6 bases at J, with 6 bases between. This CDR3 spans 12 amino acids.

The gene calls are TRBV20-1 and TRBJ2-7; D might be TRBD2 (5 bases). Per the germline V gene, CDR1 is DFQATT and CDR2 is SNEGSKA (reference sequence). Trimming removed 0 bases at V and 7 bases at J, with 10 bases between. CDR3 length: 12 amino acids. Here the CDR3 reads CSARELAGEQYF. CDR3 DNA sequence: TGCAGTGCTAGAGAGCTAGCTGGTGAGCAGTACTTC.

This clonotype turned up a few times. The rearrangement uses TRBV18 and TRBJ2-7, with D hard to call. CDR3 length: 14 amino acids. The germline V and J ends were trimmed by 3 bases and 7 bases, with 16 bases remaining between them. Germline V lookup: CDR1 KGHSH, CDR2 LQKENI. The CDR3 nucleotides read TGTGCCAGCTCACCGGTGAGCCAGAAGGGAGAGCAGTACTTC. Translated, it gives CASSPVSQKGEQYF.

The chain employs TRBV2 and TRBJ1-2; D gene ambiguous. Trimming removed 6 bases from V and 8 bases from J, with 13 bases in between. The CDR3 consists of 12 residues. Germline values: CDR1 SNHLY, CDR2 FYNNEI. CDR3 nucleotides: TGTGCCAGCAGAACGGCGGTGTCAGGCTACACCTTC. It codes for CASRTAVSGYTF. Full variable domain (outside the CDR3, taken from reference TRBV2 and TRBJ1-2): EPEVTQTPSHQVTQMGQEVILRCVPISNHLYFYWYRQILGQKVEFLVSFYNNEISEKSEIFDDQFSVERPDGSNFTLKIRSTKLEDSAMYFCASRTAVSGYTFGSGTRLTVV.

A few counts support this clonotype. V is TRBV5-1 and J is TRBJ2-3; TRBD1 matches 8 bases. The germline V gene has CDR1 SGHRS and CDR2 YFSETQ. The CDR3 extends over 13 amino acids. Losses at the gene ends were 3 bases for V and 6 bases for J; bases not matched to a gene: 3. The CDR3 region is CASSSGTGDTQYF. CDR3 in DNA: TGCGCCAGCAGCTCCGGGACAGGCGATACGCAGTATTTT. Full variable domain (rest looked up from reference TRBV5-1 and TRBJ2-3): KAGVTQTPRYLIKTRGQQVTLSCSPISGHRSVSWYQQTPGQGLQFLFEYFSETQRNKGNFPGRFSGRQFSNSRSEMNVSTLELGDSALYLCASSSGTGDTQYFGPGTRLTVL.

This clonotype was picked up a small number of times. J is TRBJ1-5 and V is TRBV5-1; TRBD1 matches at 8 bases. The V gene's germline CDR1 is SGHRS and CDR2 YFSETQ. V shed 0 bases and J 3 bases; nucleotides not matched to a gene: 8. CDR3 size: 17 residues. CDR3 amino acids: CASSLAPDRAHNQPQHF. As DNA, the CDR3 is TGCGCCAGCAGCTTGGCCCCGGACAGGGCGCACAATCAGCCCCAGCATTTT.

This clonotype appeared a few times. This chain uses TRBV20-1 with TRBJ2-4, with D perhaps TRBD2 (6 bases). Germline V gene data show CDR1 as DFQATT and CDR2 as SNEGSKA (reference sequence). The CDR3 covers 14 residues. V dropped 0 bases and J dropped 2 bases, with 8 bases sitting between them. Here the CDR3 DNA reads TGCAGTGCTAGAGATGGACTATCCAAAAACATTCAGTACTTC. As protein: CSARDGLSKNIQYF.

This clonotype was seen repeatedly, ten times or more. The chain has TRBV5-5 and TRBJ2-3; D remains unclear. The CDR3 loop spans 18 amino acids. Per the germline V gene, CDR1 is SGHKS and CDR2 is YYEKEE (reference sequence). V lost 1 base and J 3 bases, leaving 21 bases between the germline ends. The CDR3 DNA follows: TGTGCCAGCAGCTTGAACGTCGTGGAGTTTTTGCGGACAGATACGCAGTATTTT. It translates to CASSLNVVEFLRTDTQYF.

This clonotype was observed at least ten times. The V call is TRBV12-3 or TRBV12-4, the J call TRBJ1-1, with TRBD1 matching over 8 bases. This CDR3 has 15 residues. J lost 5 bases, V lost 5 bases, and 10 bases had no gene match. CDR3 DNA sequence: TGTGCCAGCAGTCTTGGACAGGGAAGGAAAACTGAAGCTTTCTTT. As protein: CASSLGQGRKTEAFF.

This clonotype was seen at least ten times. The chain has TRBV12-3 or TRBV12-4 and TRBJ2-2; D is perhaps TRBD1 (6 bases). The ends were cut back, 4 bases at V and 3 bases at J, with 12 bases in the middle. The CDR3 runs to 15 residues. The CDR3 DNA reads TGTGCCAGCAGTTCCGGACAGTGGGACACCGGGGAGCTGTTTTTT. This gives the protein CASSSGQWDTGELFF.